Listed below are T cell receptor beta chains from one sample, sequenced in a study of T cells after yellow fever vaccination. TCRdb reanalysed the 5' RACE reads using MiXCR and keeps one entry per CDR3 protein. In the table there are 310,000 or so distinct CDR3 sequences, around 3.6% of which are singletons. The source was PBMCs, collected on the day of the yellow fever booster vaccination. These receptors came from a man younger than 35 who received the YFV17D yellow fever vaccine. Both conserved end residues are part of each CDR3. D genes are given only for firm matches. Clone size is stated in some rows and not others, as once, few, many or a class when expanded.

CASSLWRDRTFF TGTGCCAGCAGCTTGTGGAGGGATAGGACTTTCTTT many 12 TRBJ1-1 TRBV11-2 NA
CASSYLSNEQFF TGTGCCAGCAGCTATCTGAGTAATGAGCAGTTCTTC many 12 TRBJ2-1 TRBV7-3 NA
CASRGQENQPQHF TGCGCCAGCAGGGGACAGGAAAATCAGCCCCAGCATTTT NA 13 TRBJ1-5 TRBV5-1 TRBD1
CASSNRGRGDTEAFF TGTGCCAGCAGCAACCGGGGGCGCGGGGACACTGAAGCTTTCTTT few 15 TRBJ1-1 TRBV7-9 NA
CSARDGTGFNEKLFF TGCAGTGCTAGAGATGGGACGGGCTTTAATGAAAAACTGTTTTTT many 15 TRBJ1-4 TRBV20-1 NA
CASSLGGLADEQFF TGTGCCAGCAGCTTAGGAGGACTAGCCGATGAGCAGTTCTTC NA 14 TRBJ2-1 TRBV7-2 TRBD2
CSARREANYGYTF TGCAGTGCTAGACGCGAAGCTAACTATGGCTACACCTTC many 13 TRBJ1-2 TRBV20-1 NA
CASSPPTSSSGNTIYF TGTGCCAGCTCACCACCTACGAGTTCCTCTGGAAACACCATATATTTT few 16 TRBJ1-3 TRBV18 NA
CASSLDPGLNYEQYF TGTGCCAGCAGCTTAGATCCGGGCTTGAACTACGAGCAGTACTTC NA 15 TRBJ2-7 TRBV7-2 NA
CASSSPLIYGYTF TGTGCCAGCAGCTCACCCCTAATCTATGGCTACACCTTC NA 13 TRBJ1-2 TRBV5-4 NA
CASNLGQGAITDTQYF TGTGCCAGTAATTTGGGGCAGGGGGCGATCACAGATACGCAGTATTTT few 16 TRBJ2-3 TRBV19 TRBD1
CSARARLKLNTEAFF TGCAGTGCTAGAGCCCGCTTGAAGTTGAACACTGAAGCTTTCTTT many 15 TRBJ1-1 TRBV20-1 NA
CASKVPGQESTGELFF TGTGCCAGCAAAGTACCGGGACAGGAATCCACCGGGGAGCTGTTTTTT many 16 TRBJ2-2 TRBV28 TRBD1
CASSPTGSDYEQYF TGTGCCAGCAGCCCAACCGGGTCGGACTACGAGCAGTACTTC many 14 TRBJ2-7 TRBV7-3 NA
CASHSGQDLYGYTF TGTGCCAGCCATTCCGGACAGGACCTCTATGGCTACACCTTC NA 14 TRBJ1-2 TRBV6-5 TRBD1
CASSLGEDRYSNQPQHF TGTGCCAGCAGCTTAGGAGAGGACAGGTATAGCAATCAGCCCCAGCATTTT few 17 TRBJ1-5 TRBV7-2 TRBD1
CASSFFDINQPQHF TGTGCCAGCAGCTTCTTTGACATAAATCAGCCCCAGCATTTT NA 14 TRBJ1-5 TRBV7-2 NA
CASSFGLAAFSVSTDTQYF TGTGCCAGCAGTTTCGGACTAGCGGCTTTTTCAGTTAGCACAGATACGCAGTATTTT NA 19 TRBJ2-3 TRBV7-2 TRBD2
CASSISRLRGHTGELFF TGTGCCAGTAGTATATCTCGCCTCAGGGGGCATACCGGGGAGCTGTTTTTT many 17 TRBJ2-2 TRBV19 TRBD1
CASSLGQAGLFF TGCGCCAGCAGCTTGGGACAGGCTGGTCTGTTTTTT NA 12 TRBJ2-2 TRBV5-1 NA
CASILTSRGSEEQFF TGTGCCAGCATACTGACTAGCCGGGGGTCTGAGGAGCAGTTCTTC few 15 TRBJ2-1 TRBV7-9 TRBD2
CASKGSSENTEAFF TGTGCCAGCAAGGGTTCCAGCGAGAACACTGAAGCTTTCTTT NA 14 TRBJ1-1 TRBV7-3 NA
CASSPDGTRGVEQFF TGTGCCAGCAGCCCCGACGGGACTAGAGGGGTTGAGCAGTTCTTC NA 15 TRBJ2-1 TRBV12-3/TRBV12-4 TRBD2
CASSGSSGGTVDTQYF TGTGCCAGCAGCGGATCTAGCGGGGGGACTGTTGATACGCAGTATTTT many 16 TRBJ2-3 TRBV7-2 TRBD2
CASREASNPPQHF TGTGCCAGCAGGGAGGCCAGCAATCCGCCCCAGCATTTT NA 13 TRBJ1-5 TRBV6-1 NA
CASSPTREYEQFF TGCGCCAGCAGCCCGACCAGGGAGTATGAGCAGTTCTTC many 13 TRBJ2-1 TRBV5-1 NA
CSVVFGLTGGEQFF TGCAGCGTTGTTTTCGGTCTCACGGGGGGTGAGCAGTTCTTC few 14 TRBJ2-1 TRBV29-1 TRBD2
CASSLTSSNSPLHF TGTGCCAGCAGCCTTACATCCTCTAATTCACCCCTCCACTTT many 14 TRBJ1-6 TRBV3-1 NA
CASSYRQGPGPYNSPLHF TGTGCCAGCAGCTACAGACAGGGCCCCGGGCCCTATAATTCACCCCTCCACTTT few 18 TRBJ1-6 TRBV7-8 TRBD1
CASSPFKGTEAFF TGTGCCAGCTCACCATTTAAGGGCACTGAAGCTTTCTTT many 13 TRBJ1-1 TRBV18 NA
CASSEDRVYYEQFF TGTGCCAGCAGCGAAGACAGGGTTTACTATGAGCAGTTCTTC few 14 TRBJ2-1 TRBV7-9 TRBD1
CASSLFSGWINIQYF TGTGCCAGCAGCCTCTTCTCGGGATGGATCAACATTCAGTACTTC NA 15 TRBJ2-4 TRBV7-9 NA
CASSLTSGGPPTQYF TGTGCCAGCAGCCTTACTAGCGGGGGGCCACCAACCCAGTACTTC few 15 TRBJ2-5 TRBV7-8 TRBD2
CASSFTATGKGNTIYF TGTGCCAGCAGTTTTACCGCGACAGGCAAGGGAAACACCATATATTTT many 16 TRBJ1-3 TRBV28 NA
CASQGTGTGNTEAFF TGTGCCAGCCAAGGGACGGGGACAGGGAACACTGAAGCTTTCTTT NA 15 TRBJ1-1 TRBV14 TRBD1
CASADSASTDTQYF TGCGCCAGTGCGGACTCGGCCTCCACAGATACGCAGTATTTT few 14 TRBJ2-3 TRBV5-1 NA
CASSPGGSPWYNEQFF TGTGCCAGTAGTCCGGGGGGGAGCCCGTGGTACAATGAGCAGTTCTTC NA 16 TRBJ2-1 TRBV19 TRBD2
CASSVQRELGIQYF TGTGCCAGCAGCGTCCAGAGGGAATTGGGCATTCAGTACTTC many 14 TRBJ2-4 TRBV9 NA
CASTAGNTEAFF TGCGCCAGCACAGCGGGGAACACTGAAGCTTTCTTT many 12 TRBJ1-1 TRBV10-2 NA
CASSATSGGGAGELFF TGTGCCAGCAGCGCTACTAGCGGGGGGGGAGCCGGGGAGCTGTTTTTT few 16 TRBJ2-2 TRBV5-4 TRBD2
CASSRPASYNEQFF TGTGCCAGCAGCCGCCCTGCCTCCTACAATGAGCAGTTCTTC many 14 TRBJ2-1 TRBV5-4 NA
CASSQDDGGPSTDTQYF TGTGCCAGCAGCCAAGATGACGGCGGTCCTAGCACAGATACGCAGTATTTT many 17 TRBJ2-3 TRBV3-1 NA
CASSLMGQGTSEAFF TGTGCCAGCAGTTTAATGGGACAGGGGACATCTGAAGCTTTCTTT few 15 TRBJ1-1 TRBV27 TRBD1
CASSITWEETQYF TGTGCCAGTAGTATTACCTGGGAAGAGACCCAGTACTTC few 13 TRBJ2-5 TRBV19 NA
CASSFLSTDTQYF TGTGCCAGCAGCTTTTTGAGCACAGATACGCAGTATTTT many 13 TRBJ2-3 TRBV5-5 NA
CASNSGGVPTQYF TGTGCCAGCAATTCTGGGGGGGTGCCTACGCAGTATTTT many 13 TRBJ2-3 TRBV6-5 TRBD2
CASSPRPELVNEKLFF TGTGCCAGCAGTCCCCGCCCAGAGCTCGTTAATGAAAAACTGTTTTTT few 16 TRBJ1-4 TRBV27 NA
CASKDYVNQPQHF TGTGCCAGTAAAGATTACGTCAATCAGCCCCAGCATTTT NA 13 TRBJ1-5 TRBV19 NA
CSARDPGAGELFF TGCAGTGCTAGAGATCCCGGGGCCGGGGAGCTGTTTTTT few 13 TRBJ2-2 TRBV20-1 NA
CASRTPSSTRYNEQFF TGTGCCAGCAGGACCCCTAGCTCCACCCGTTACAATGAGCAGTTCTTC many 16 TRBJ2-1 TRBV7-9 NA
CASSQAPGQGMGTGNTIYF TGCGCCAGCAGCCAAGCGCCGGGACAGGGGATGGGAACTGGAAACACCATATATTTT NA 19 TRBJ1-3 TRBV4-3 TRBD1
CASRQGASEKLFF TGTGCCAGCAGACAAGGGGCAAGTGAAAAACTGTTTTTT many 13 TRBJ1-4 TRBV7-2 NA
CASSPSQERYNEQFF TGTGCCAGCAGCCCTAGTCAGGAGCGGTACAATGAGCAGTTCTTC many 15 TRBJ2-1 TRBV4-2 NA
CASSRDRELFNEQYF TGTGCCAGTAGCCGGGACAGGGAACTATTCAACGAGCAGTACTTC NA 15 TRBJ2-7 TRBV19 TRBD1